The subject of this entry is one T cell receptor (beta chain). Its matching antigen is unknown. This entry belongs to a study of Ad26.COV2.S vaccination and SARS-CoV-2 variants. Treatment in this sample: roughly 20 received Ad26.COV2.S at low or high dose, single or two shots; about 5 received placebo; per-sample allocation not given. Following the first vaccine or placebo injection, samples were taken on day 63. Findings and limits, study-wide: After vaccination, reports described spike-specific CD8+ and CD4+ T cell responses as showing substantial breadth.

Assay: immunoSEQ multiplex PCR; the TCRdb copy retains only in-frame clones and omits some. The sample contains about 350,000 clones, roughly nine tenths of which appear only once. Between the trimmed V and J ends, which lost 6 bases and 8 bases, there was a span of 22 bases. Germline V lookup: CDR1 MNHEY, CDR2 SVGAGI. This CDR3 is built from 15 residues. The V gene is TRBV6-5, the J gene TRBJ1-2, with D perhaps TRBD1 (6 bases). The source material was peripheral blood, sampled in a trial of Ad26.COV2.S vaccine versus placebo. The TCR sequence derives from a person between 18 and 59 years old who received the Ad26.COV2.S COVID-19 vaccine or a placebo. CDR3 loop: CASSLQGRPYQGYTF. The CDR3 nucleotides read TGTGCCAGCAGCCTCCAGGGGCGTCCCTATCAAGGCTACACCTTC.